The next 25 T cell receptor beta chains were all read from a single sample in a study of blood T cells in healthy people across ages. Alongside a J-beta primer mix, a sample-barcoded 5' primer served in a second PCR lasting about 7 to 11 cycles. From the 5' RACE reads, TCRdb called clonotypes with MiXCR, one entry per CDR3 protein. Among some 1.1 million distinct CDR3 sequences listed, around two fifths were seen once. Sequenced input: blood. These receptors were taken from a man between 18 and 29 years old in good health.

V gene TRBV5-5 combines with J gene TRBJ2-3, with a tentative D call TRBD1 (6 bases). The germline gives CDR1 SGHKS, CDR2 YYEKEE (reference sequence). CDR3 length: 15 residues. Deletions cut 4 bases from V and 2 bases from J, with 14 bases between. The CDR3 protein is CASSPGTTTTDTQYF. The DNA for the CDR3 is TGTGCCAGCAGCCCCGGGACAACTACCACAGATACGCAGTATTTT.

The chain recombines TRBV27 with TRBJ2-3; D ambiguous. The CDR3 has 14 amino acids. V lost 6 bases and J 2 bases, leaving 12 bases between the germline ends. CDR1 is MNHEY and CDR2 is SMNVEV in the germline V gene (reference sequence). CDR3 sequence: CASSPPPPTDTQYF. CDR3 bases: TGTGCCAGCAGCCCCCCGCCACCCACAGATACGCAGTATTTT.

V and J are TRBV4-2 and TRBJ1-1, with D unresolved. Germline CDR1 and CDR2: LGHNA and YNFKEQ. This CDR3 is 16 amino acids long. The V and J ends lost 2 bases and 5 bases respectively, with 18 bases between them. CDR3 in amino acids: CASSQSIGYYGTEAFF. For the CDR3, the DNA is TGTGCCAGCAGCCAAAGTATAGGATACTACGGTACTGAAGCTTTCTTT.

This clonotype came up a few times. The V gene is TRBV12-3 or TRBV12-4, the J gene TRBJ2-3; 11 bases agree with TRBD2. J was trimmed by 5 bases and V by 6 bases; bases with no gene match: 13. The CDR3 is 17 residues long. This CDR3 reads CASSPWHSGGAGDTQYF. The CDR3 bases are TGTGCCAGCAGCCCTTGGCATAGCGGGGGGGCCGGAGATACGCAGTATTTT.

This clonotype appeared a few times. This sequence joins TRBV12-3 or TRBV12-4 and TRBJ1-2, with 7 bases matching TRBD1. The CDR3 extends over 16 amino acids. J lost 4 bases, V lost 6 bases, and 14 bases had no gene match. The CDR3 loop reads CASSKVRRGTAYGYTF. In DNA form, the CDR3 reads TGTGCCAGCAGCAAGGTTCGGCGCGGGACAGCCTATGGCTACACCTTC.

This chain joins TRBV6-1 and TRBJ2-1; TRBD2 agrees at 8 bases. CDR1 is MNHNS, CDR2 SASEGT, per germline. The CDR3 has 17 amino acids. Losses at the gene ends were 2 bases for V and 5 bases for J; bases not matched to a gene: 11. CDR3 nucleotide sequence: TGTGCCAGCAGTGAAAAGGCGGTACTAGCGGCCGACAATGAGCAGTTCTTC. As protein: CASSEKAVLAADNEQFF.

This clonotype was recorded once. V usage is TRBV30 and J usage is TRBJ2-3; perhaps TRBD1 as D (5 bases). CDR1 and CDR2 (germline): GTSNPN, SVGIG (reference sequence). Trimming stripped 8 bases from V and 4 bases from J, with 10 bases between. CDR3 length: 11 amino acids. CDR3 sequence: CARTISDTQYF. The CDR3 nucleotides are TGTGCCCGGACAATTTCAGATACGCAGTATTTT.

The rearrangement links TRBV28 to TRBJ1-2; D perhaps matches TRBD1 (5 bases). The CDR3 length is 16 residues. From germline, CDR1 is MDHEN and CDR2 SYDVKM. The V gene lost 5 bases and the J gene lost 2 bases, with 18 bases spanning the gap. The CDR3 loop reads CASSPGTGLWNYGYTF. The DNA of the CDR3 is TGTGCCAGCAGTCCCGGGACGGGCCTTTGGAACTATGGCTACACCTTC.

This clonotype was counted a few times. CDR3 sequence: CSVGVEGGPEKLFF. The CDR3 bases are TGCAGCGTTGGGGTGGAAGGGGGACCCGAAAAACTGTTTTTT. V is TRBV29-1 and J is TRBJ1-4; a possible D gene is TRBD1 (6 bases). The V end lost 4 bases, the J end lost 8 bases, and 17 bases lay between the germline ends. The germline gives CDR1 SQVTM, CDR2 ANQGSEA. This CDR3 contains 14 residues.

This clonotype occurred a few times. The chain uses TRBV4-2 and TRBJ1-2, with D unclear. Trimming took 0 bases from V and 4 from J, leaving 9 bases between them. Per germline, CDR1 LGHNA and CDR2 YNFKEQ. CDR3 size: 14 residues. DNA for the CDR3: TGTGCCAGCAGCCAAGACTATTGGATCTATGGCTACACCTTC. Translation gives CASSQDYWIYGYTF.

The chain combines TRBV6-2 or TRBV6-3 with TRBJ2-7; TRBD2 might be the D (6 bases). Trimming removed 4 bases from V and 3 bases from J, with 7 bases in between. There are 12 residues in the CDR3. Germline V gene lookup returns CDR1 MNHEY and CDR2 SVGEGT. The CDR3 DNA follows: TGTGCCAGCAGTTGGACTAACTACGAGCAGTACTTC. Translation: CASSWTNYEQYF.

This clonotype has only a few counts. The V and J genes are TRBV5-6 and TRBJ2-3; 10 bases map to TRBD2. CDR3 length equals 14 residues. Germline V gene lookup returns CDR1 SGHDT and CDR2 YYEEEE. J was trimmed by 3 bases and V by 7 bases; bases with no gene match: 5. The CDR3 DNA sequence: TGTGCCAGCCTGAGCGGGGGGGTTACAGATACGCAGTATTTT. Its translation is CASLSGGVTDTQYF.

CDR3 bases: TGTGCCAGCAGCTTAGCTAGCGGGGGTAACTCCTACAATGAGCAGTTCTTC. Its protein product is CASSLASGGNSYNEQFF. V usage is TRBV7-2 and J usage is TRBJ2-1; TRBD2 agrees at 9 bases. Trimming removed 0 bases from V and 0 bases from J; junction bases left unmatched: 3. CDR3 length: 17 amino acids. CDR1 and CDR2 from the germline V gene are SGHTA and FQGNSA. The whole variable domain, filled in from reference TRBV7-2 and TRBJ2-1, reads GAGVSQSPSNKVTEKGKDVELRCDPISGHTALYWYRQSLGQGLEFLIYFQGNSAPDKSGLPSDRFSAERTGGSVSTLTIQRTQQEDSAVYLCASSLASGGNSYNEQFFGPGTRLTVL.

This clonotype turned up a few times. DNA for the CDR3: TGTGCCAGCAGTTACTCGATTCTAGCGGGGAACAATGAGCAGTTCTTC. The encoded protein is CASSYSILAGNNEQFF. The V call is TRBV6-8, the J call TRBJ2-1; TRBD2 aligns across 9 bases. This CDR3 contains 16 residues. The germline CDR1 and CDR2 sequences are MNHGY and SAAAGT. Trimming cost V 0 bases and J 5 bases; bases outside gene matches: 5.

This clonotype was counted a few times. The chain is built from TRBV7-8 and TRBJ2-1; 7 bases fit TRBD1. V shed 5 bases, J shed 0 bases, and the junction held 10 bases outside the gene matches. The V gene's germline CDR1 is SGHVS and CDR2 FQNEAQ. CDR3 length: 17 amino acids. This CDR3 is CASSHRQGQSSYNEQFF. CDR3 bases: TGTGCCAGCAGCCATAGACAGGGTCAGAGCTCCTACAATGAGCAGTTCTTC.

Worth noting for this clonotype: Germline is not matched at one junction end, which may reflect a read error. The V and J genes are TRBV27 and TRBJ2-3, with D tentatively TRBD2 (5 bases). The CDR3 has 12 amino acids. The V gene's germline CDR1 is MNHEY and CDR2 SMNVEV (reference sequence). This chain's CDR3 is CAGSSGTDTQYF. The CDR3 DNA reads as TGTGCCGGCAGTTCGGGGACAGATACGCAGTATTTT.

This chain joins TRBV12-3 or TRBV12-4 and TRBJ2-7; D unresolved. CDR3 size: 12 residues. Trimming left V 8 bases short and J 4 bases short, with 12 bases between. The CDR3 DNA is TGTGCCAGCGGACCCAGAGTTTACGAGCAGTACTTC. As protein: CASGPRVYEQYF.

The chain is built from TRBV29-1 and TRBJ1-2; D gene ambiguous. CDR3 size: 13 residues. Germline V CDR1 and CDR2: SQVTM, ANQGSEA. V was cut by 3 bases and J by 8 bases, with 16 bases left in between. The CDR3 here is CSVDKGGTKGYTF. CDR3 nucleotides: TGCAGCGTTGATAAGGGAGGAACGAAGGGCTACACCTTC.

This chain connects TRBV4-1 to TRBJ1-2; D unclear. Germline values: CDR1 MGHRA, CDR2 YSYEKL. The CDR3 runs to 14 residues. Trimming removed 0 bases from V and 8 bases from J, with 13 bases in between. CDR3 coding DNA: TGCGCCAGCAGCCAAGAGGCCCGGAGGAGAGGCTACACCTTC. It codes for CASSQEARRRGYTF.

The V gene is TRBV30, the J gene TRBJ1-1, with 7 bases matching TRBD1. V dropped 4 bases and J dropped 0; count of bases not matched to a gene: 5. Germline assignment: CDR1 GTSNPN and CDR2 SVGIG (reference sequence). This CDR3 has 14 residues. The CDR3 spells CAWKRQGMNTEAFF. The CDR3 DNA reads TGTGCCTGGAAACGACAGGGAATGAACACTGAAGCTTTCTTT.

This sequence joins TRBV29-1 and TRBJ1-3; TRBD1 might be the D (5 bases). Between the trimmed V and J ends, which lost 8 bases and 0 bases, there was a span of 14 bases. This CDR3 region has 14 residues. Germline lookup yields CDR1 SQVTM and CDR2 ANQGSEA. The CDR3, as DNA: TGCAGCTACAGGACGGTATACTCTGGAAACACCATATATTTT. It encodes CSYRTVYSGNTIYF.

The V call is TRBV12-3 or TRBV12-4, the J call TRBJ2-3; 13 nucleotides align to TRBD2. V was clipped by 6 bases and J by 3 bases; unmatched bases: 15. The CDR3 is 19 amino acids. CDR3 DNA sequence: TGTGCCAGCAGACTAGCGGGGGGGAGTACAGCTTCTAGAACAGATACGCAGTATTTT. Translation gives CASRLAGGSTASRTDTQYF.

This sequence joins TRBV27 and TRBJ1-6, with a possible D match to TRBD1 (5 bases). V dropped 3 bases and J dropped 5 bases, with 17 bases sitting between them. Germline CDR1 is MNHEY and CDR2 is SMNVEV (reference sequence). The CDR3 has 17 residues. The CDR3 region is CASSFRGDGHDNSPLHF. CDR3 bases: TGTGCCAGCAGTTTTCGCGGGGACGGTCATGATAATTCACCCCTCCACTTT.

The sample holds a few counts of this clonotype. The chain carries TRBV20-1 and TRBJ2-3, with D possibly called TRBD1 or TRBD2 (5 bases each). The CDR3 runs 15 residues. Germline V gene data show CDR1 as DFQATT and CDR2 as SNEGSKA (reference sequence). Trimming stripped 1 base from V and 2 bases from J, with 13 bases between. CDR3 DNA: TGCAGTGCTAGAGTCCCGACGGGGCCCACAGATACGCAGTATTTT. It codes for CSARVPTGPTDTQYF.

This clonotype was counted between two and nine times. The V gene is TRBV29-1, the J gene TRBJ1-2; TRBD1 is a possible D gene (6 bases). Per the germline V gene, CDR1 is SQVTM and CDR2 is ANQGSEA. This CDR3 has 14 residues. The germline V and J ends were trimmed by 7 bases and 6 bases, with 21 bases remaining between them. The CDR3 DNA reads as TGCAGCGCCCCACCGTCGCCAGGGGAAAATGGCTACACCTTC. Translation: CSAPPSPGENGYTF.